This is a list of T cell receptor beta chains from one sample in a study of T cell changes during pregnancy in multiple sclerosis. Assay: immunoSEQ multiplex PCR; the TCRdb copy retains only in-frame clones and omits some. The table records under 130,000 clones, around nine tenths of them present only once. The source material was peripheral blood, sampled after pregnancy. These receptors were obtained from a female donor with multiple sclerosis, enrolled in a pregnancy study. CDR3s include the opening cysteine and the closing phenylalanine or tryptophan. The order of the fields is J gene, clone size, D gene, V gene, CDR3 protein, CDR3 DNA. The D gene is left open where the match is weak. Part of the rows lack a size; the others show once, few, many or a class for expanded clones.

J: TRBJ1-1; size: NA; D: NA; V: TRBV5-1; CDR3: CASSQTRWNTEAFF; DNA: TGCGCCAGCAGCCAAACAAGATGGAACACTGAAGCTTTCTTT
J: TRBJ1-1; size: NA; D: NA; V: TRBV19; CDR3: CASTPEQNTEAFF; DNA: TGTGCCAGTACCCCTGAACAGAACACTGAAGCTTTCTTT
J: TRBJ2-7; size: NA; D: TRBD1; V: TRBV19; CDR3: CASRNRGAYEQYF; DNA: TGTGCCAGTAGGAACAGGGGCGCCTACGAGCAGTACTTC
J: TRBJ2-2; size: NA; D: NA; V: TRBV28; CDR3: CASSLSWNGNGELFF; DNA: TGTGCCAGCAGTTTATCATGGAACGGGAATGGGGAGCTGTTTTTT
J: TRBJ2-3; size: NA; D: TRBD1; V: TRBV5-1; CDR3: CASSLVDRGTDTQYF; DNA: TGCGCCAGCAGCTTGGTCGACAGGGGCACAGATACGCAGTATTTT
J: TRBJ2-7; size: NA; D: NA; V: TRBV6-5; CDR3: CASRPHRMTVYEQYF; DNA: TGTGCCAGCAGACCACACCGCATGACAGTCTACGAGCAGTACTTC
J: TRBJ2-2; size: few; D: NA; V: TRBV2; CDR3: CASSEVHGGDFTGELFF; DNA: TGTGCCAGCAGTGAAGTGCACGGGGGAGATTTCACCGGGGAGCTGTTTTTT
J: TRBJ2-6; size: NA; D: TRBD1; V: TRBV18; CDR3: CASQRTGISSGANVLTF; DNA: TGTGCCAGCCAAAGGACAGGAATTTCCTCTGGGGCCAACGTCCTGACTTTC
J: TRBJ2-1; size: NA; D: NA; V: TRBV2; CDR3: CASNGLTEYHEQFF; DNA: TGTGCCAGCAACGGACTAACAGAGTATCATGAGCAGTTCTTC
J: TRBJ2-7; size: NA; D: TRBD2; V: TRBV19; CDR3: CASSFGLAEYYEQYF; DNA: TGTGCCAGTAGTTTCGGACTAGCGGAGTACTACGAGCAGTACTTC
J: TRBJ1-5; size: NA; D: NA; V: TRBV6-6; CDR3: CASSNPRVRNQPQHF; DNA: TGTGCCAGCAGTAACCCCCGGGTTCGGAATCAGCCCCAGCATTTT
J: TRBJ2-1; size: once; D: NA; V: TRBV11-2; CDR3: CASSFSDNSYNEQFF; DNA: TGTGCCAGCAGCTTCTCCGACAACTCCTACAATGAGCAGTTCTTC
J: TRBJ2-3; size: NA; D: NA; V: TRBV9; CDR3: CASSANPPGDTQYF; DNA: TGTGCCAGCAGCGCGAATCCTCCCGGGGATACGCAGTATTTT
J: TRBJ1-2; size: NA; D: TRBD1; V: TRBV19; CDR3: CASSLISPQGAGGYTF; DNA: TGTGCCAGTAGTCTCATCTCGCCGCAGGGGGCCGGAGGCTACACCTTC
J: TRBJ2-7; size: NA; D: TRBD2; V: TRBV27; CDR3: CASSSAGLAGGPSYEQYF; DNA: TGTGCCAGCAGTTCCGCCGGCCTGGCGGGAGGGCCATCCTACGAGCAGTACTTC
J: TRBJ1-1; size: NA; D: TRBD1; V: TRBV5-1; CDR3: CASSLGGGQGGTEAFF; DNA: TGCGCCAGCAGCTTGGGAGGGGGACAGGGGGGGACTGAAGCTTTCTTT
J: TRBJ1-2; size: once; D: TRBD1; V: TRBV6-1; CDR3: CASSTWGQGVSGYTF; DNA: TGTGCCAGCTCGACCTGGGGACAGGGGGTTAGTGGCTACACCTTC
J: TRBJ1-1; size: NA; D: TRBD1; V: TRBV6-1; CDR3: CASGQGNTEAFF; DNA: TGTGCCAGCGGACAGGGGAACACTGAAGCTTTCTTT
J: TRBJ1-5; size: NA; D: NA; V: TRBV28; CDR3: CASSPRTEKGNQPQHF; DNA: TGTGCCAGCAGCCCGAGGACAGAAAAAGGCAATCAGCCCCAGCATTTT
J: TRBJ1-2; size: once; D: NA; V: TRBV2; CDR3: CASRESQTANYGYTF; DNA: TGTGCCAGCAGGGAGAGCCAGACAGCTAACTATGGCTACACCTTC
J: TRBJ2-5; size: NA; D: NA; V: TRBV18; CDR3: CASSPPGPVLETQYF; DNA: TGTGCCAGCTCACCCCCTGGGCCCGTCCTAGAGACCCAGTACTTC
J: TRBJ2-1; size: NA; D: NA; V: TRBV7-2; CDR3: CASSLQGEEQFF; DNA: TGTGCCAGCAGCCTACAGGGTGAGGAGCAGTTCTTC
J: TRBJ2-1; size: NA; D: NA; V: TRBV6-6; CDR3: CASSYSREGEQFF; DNA: TGTGCCAGCAGTTACTCGAGAGAGGGTGAGCAGTTCTTC
J: TRBJ2-2; size: NA; D: TRBD2; V: TRBV27; CDR3: CASSSGLAGAGELFF; DNA: TGTGCCAGCAGTTCCGGACTAGCGGGAGCCGGGGAGCTGTTTTTT
J: TRBJ2-7; size: NA; D: TRBD2; V: TRBV15; CDR3: CATSREGGSYEQYF; DNA: TGTGCCACCAGCAGAGAGGGCGGGAGCTACGAGCAGTACTTC
J: TRBJ1-4; size: NA; D: NA; V: TRBV10-3; CDR3: CAISERSNEKLFF; DNA: TGTGCCATCAGTGAACGGAGTAATGAAAAACTGTTTTTT
J: TRBJ1-5; size: once; D: TRBD1; V: TRBV4-2; CDR3: CASSQDSWDSSQPQHF; DNA: TGTGCCAGCAGCCAAGATTCGTGGGACAGCTCCCAGCCCCAGCATTTT
J: TRBJ1-1; size: NA; D: NA; V: TRBV18; CDR3: CASCESRGNTEAFF; DNA: TGTGCCAGCTGTGAGTCCAGGGGGAACACTGAAGCTTTCTTT
J: TRBJ2-5; size: NA; D: NA; V: TRBV18; CDR3: CASSPSAIGETQYF; DNA: TGTGCCAGCTCACCTTCGGCGATCGGGGAGACCCAGTACTTC
J: TRBJ2-1; size: NA; D: NA; V: TRBV19; CDR3: CASSPRDSSYNEQFF; DNA: TGTGCCAGTAGTCCACGGGATAGCTCCTACAATGAGCAGTTCTTC
J: TRBJ1-4; size: NA; D: TRBD1; V: TRBV5-1; CDR3: CASSFGDRNEKLFF; DNA: TGCGCCAGCAGCTTTGGGGACAGGAATGAAAAACTGTTTTTT
J: TRBJ1-5; size: NA; D: NA; V: TRBV28; CDR3: CASTFVRESLSNQPQHF; DNA: TGTGCCAGCACGTTTGTCAGGGAAAGCTTGAGCAATCAGCCCCAGCATTTT
J: TRBJ2-7; size: NA; D: NA; V: TRBV5-5; CDR3: CASSSGQDFYEQYF; DNA: TGTGCCAGCAGCTCTGGGCAGGATTTCTACGAGCAGTACTTC
J: TRBJ1-6; size: few; D: NA; V: TRBV7-8; CDR3: CASSLDGNSPLHF; DNA: TGTGCCAGCAGCCTAGACGGGAATTCACCCCTCCACTTT
J: TRBJ2-5; size: NA; D: TRBD2; V: TRBV5-1; CDR3: CASSLTRLAGTETQYF; DNA: TGCGCCAGCAGCTTGACTCGTCTAGCGGGAACAGAGACCCAGTACTTC
J: TRBJ1-4; size: once; D: NA; V: TRBV7-9; CDR3: CASSSVATNEKLFF; DNA: TGTGCCAGCAGCTCAGTTGCAACTAATGAAAAACTGTTTTTT
J: TRBJ1-1; size: NA; D: NA; V: TRBV7-8; CDR3: CASSPGTILMNTEAFF; DNA: TGTGCCAGCAGCCCGGGGACTATCTTAATGAACACTGAAGCTTTCTTT
J: TRBJ2-1; size: NA; D: TRBD2; V: TRBV27; CDR3: CASSRTSGSRTYNEQFF; DNA: TGTGCCAGCAGTCGGACTAGCGGGAGTAGGACCTACAATGAGCAGTTCTTC
J: TRBJ2-7; size: NA; D: TRBD1; V: TRBV11-1; CDR3: CASSFRTGVEQYF; DNA: TGTGCCAGCAGCTTTCGGACAGGGGTCGAGCAGTACTTC
J: TRBJ2-1; size: NA; D: NA; V: TRBV9; CDR3: CASSALRANEQFF; DNA: TGTGCCAGCAGCGCCCTCCGCGCCAATGAGCAGTTCTTC
J: TRBJ2-1; size: NA; D: TRBD2; V: TRBV14; CDR3: CASSQDGRRAGGSYNEQFF; DNA: TGTGCCAGCAGCCAAGATGGTCGTCGTGCGGGAGGGTCCTACAATGAGCAGTTCTTC
J: TRBJ1-4; size: NA; D: NA; V: TRBV5-1; CDR3: CASSLGRGTNEKLFF; DNA: TGCGCCAGCAGCTTGGGGCGCGGAACTAATGAAAAACTGTTTTTT
J: TRBJ1-2; size: NA; D: TRBD1; V: TRBV20-1; CDR3: CSARTGGGYTF; DNA: TGCAGTGCGCGGACAGGGGGCGGCTACACCTTC
J: TRBJ1-1; size: NA; D: TRBD1; V: TRBV6-6; CDR3: CASSTGERTEAFF; DNA: TGTGCCAGCAGCACAGGGGAACGCACTGAAGCTTTCTTT
J: TRBJ2-7; size: NA; D: TRBD1; V: TRBV6-1; CDR3: CASSLGQVSYEQYF; DNA: TGTGCCAGCAGTTTAGGACAGGTCTCCTACGAGCAGTACTTC
J: TRBJ2-1; size: NA; D: NA; V: TRBV6-1; CDR3: CASSELQSNEQFF; DNA: TGTGCCAGCAGTGAACTACAGAGCAATGAGCAGTTCTTC
J: TRBJ2-7; size: NA; D: TRBD2; V: TRBV6-6; CDR3: CASSPSGSTYEQYF; DNA: TGTGCCAGCAGTCCTAGCGGGTCAACCTACGAGCAGTACTTC
J: TRBJ1-2; size: NA; D: TRBD1; V: TRBV6-1; CDR3: CASRTGQYQNYGYTF; DNA: TGTGCCAGCAGGACGGGACAGTACCAAAACTATGGCTACACCTTC
J: TRBJ2-2; size: NA; D: NA; V: TRBV19; CDR3: CASSNPGRRTGELFF; DNA: TGTGCCAGTAGTAATCCGGGTCGACGGACCGGGGAGCTGTTTTTT
J: TRBJ2-7; size: NA; D: NA; V: TRBV27; CDR3: CASSLGAGHHYEQYF; DNA: TGTGCCAGCAGTTTAGGGGCAGGCCATCATTACGAGCAGTACTTC
J: TRBJ2-2; size: medium-sized; D: NA; V: TRBV2; CDR3: CASSQGKVLPGELFF; DNA: TGTGCCAGCAGCCAGGGGAAGGTGTTACCCGGGGAGCTGTTTTTT
J: TRBJ1-4; size: few; D: NA; V: TRBV28; CDR3: CASSFSRGEKLFF; DNA: TGTGCCAGCAGTTTTTCCAGGGGTGAAAAACTGTTTTTT
J: TRBJ1-1; size: few; D: NA; V: TRBV20-1; CDR3: CSARSGLEAFF; DNA: TGCAGTGCTAGAAGCGGCTTGGAAGCTTTCTTT
J: TRBJ1-3; size: NA; D: TRBD1; V: TRBV10-3; CDR3: CAISLRGPPAGNTIYF; DNA: TGTGCCATCAGTCTCAGGGGGCCCCCCGCTGGAAACACCATATATTTT
J: TRBJ1-2; size: NA; D: NA; V: TRBV7-8; CDR3: CASSPRLLSRYGYTF; DNA: TGTGCCAGCAGCCCGAGGCTCCTCTCGCGCTATGGCTACACCTTC
J: TRBJ1-6; size: NA; D: NA; V: TRBV7-2; CDR3: CASSPYRESPLHF; DNA: TGTGCCAGCAGCCCCTACAGGGAGTCACCCCTCCACTTT
J: TRBJ2-1; size: NA; D: TRBD1; V: TRBV28; CDR3: CASSSDRAAYNEQFF; DNA: TGTGCCAGCAGTTCTGACAGGGCGGCCTACAATGAGCAGTTCTTC
J: TRBJ2-1; size: NA; D: NA; V: TRBV7-2; CDR3: CASSASLFQGHKEQFF; DNA: TGTGCCAGCAGCGCCTCCCTGTTCCAGGGCCACAAAGAGCAGTTCTTC
J: TRBJ1-2; size: NA; D: NA; V: TRBV27; CDR3: CASRESPEYYGYTF; DNA: TGTGCCAGCAGGGAGTCTCCGGAGTACTATGGCTACACCTTC
J: TRBJ1-1; size: NA; D: TRBD1; V: TRBV27; CDR3: CASSRDRGRENAEAFF; DNA: TGTGCCAGCAGTCGGGACAGGGGGCGCGAAAACGCTGAAGCTTTCTTT